This T cell receptor beta chain is drawn from a study of T-cell memory formation after mild COVID-19. Study as a whole: The TCR clusters were mostly specific to one donor.

In TCRdb, the 5' RACE reads were re-called with MiXCR into one record per CDR3 protein. Among fewer than 650,000 distinct CDR3 sequences listed, approximately 15% were seen once. The V end lost 5 bases, the J end lost 4 bases, and 14 bases lay between the germline ends. Germline CDR1 reads LNHDA; CDR2 reads SQIVND (reference sequence). CDR3 length: 14 amino acids. Sequencing was performed on PBMCs or a T cell subset sorted from them (not recorded which). The J gene is TRBJ2-5, the V gene TRBV19, with D unclear. The source of this sequence is an adult woman who had mild COVID-19 (a few samples of this study predate the infection). Cell type and time point are not known. The CDR3 region is CASSDREAVETQYF. The CDR3 coding sequence is TGTGCCAGTAGTGATCGAGAGGCAGTAGAGACCCAGTACTTC.